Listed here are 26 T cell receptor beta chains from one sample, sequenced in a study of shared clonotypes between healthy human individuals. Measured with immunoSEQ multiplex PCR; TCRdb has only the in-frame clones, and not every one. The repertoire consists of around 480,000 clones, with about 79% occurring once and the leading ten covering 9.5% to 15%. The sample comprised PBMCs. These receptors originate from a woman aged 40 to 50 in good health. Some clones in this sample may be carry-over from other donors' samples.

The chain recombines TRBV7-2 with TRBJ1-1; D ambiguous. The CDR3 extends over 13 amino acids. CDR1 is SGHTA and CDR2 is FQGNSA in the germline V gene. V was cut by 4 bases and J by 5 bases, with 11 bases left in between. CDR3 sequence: CASSSGSRTEAFF. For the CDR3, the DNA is TGTGCCAGCAGCTCGGGGTCTCGAACTGAAGCTTTCTTT. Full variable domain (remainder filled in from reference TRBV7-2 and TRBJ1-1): GAGVSQSPSNKVTEKGKDVELRCDPISGHTALYWYRQSLGQGLEFLIYFQGNSAPDKSGLPSDRFSAERTGGSVSTLTIQRTQQEDSAVYLCASSSGSRTEAFFGQGTRLTVV.

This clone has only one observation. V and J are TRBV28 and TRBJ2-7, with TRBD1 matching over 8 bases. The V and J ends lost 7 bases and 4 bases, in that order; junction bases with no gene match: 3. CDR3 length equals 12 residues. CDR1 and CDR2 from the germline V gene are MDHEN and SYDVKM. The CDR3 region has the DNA TGTGCCAGCACCGGGACAGGTTACGAGCAGTACTTC. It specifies CASTGTGYEQYF.

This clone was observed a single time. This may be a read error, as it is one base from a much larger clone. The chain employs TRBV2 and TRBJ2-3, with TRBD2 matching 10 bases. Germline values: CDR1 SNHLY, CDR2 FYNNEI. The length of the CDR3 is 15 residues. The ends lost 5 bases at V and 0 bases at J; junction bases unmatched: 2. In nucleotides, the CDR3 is TGTGCCAGCAGTAAGACTAGCGGGAGCACAGATACGCAGTATTTT. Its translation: CASSKTSGSTDTQYF.

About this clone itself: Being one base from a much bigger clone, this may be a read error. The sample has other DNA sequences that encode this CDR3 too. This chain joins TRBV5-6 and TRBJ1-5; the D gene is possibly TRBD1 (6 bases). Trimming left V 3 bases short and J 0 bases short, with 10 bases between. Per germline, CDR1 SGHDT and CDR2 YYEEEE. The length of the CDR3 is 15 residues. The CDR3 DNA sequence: TGTGCCAGCAGCTCCCAGGGGTATAGCAATCAGCCCCAGCATTTT. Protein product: CASSSQGYSNQPQHF.

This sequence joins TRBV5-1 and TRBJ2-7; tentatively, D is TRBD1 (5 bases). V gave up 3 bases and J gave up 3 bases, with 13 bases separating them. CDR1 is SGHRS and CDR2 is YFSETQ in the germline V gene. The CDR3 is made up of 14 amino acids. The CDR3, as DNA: TGCGCCAGCAGCTCGTCCGGACATTACTACGAGCAGTACTTC. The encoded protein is CASSSSGHYYEQYF.

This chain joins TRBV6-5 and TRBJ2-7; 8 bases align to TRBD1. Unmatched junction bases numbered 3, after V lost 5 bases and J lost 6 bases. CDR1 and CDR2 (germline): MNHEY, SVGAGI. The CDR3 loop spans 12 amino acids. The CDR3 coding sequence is TGTGCCAGCAGTCAGACAGGGGCCGAGCAGTACTTC. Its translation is CASSQTGAEQYF.

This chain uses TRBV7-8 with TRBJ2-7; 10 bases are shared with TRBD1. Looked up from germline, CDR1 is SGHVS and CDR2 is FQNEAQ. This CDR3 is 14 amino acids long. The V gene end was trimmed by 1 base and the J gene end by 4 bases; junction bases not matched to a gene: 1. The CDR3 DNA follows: TGTGCCAGCAGCTTAGAGGGACAGGGGTACGAGCAGTACTTC. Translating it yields CASSLEGQGYEQYF.

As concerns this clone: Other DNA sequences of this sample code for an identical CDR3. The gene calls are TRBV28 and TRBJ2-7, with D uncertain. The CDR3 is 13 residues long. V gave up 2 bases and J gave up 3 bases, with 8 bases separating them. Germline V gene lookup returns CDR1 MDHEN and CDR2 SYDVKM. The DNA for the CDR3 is TGTGCCAGCAGTTTAGGTTCCCTCTACGAGCAGTACTTC. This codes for CASSLGSLYEQYF. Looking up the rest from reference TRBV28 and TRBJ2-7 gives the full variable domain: DVKVTQSSRYLVKRTGEKVFLECVQDMDHENMFWYRQDPGLGLRLIYFSYDVKMKEKGDIPEGYSVSREKKERFSLILESASTNQTSMYLCASSLGSLYEQYFGPGTRLTVT.

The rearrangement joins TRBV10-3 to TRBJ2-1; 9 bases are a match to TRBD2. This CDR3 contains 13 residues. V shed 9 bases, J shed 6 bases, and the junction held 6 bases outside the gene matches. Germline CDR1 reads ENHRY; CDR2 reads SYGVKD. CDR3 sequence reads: CAINSGSTNEQFF. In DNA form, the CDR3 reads TGTGCCATAAATAGCGGGAGTACCAATGAGCAGTTCTTC.

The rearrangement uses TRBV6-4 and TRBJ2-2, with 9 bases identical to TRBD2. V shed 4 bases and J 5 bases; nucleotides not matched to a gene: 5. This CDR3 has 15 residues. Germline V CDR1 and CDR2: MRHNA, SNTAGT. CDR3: CASSAVSGSTGELFF. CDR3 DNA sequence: TGTGCCAGCAGTGCCGTTAGCGGGAGTACCGGGGAGCTGTTTTTT.

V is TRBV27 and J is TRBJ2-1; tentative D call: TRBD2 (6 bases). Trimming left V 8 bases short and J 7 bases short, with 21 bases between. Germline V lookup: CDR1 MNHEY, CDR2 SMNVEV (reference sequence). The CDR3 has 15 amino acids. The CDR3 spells CASRSGGPQGNEQFF. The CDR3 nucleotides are TGTGCCAGCCGATCCGGAGGGCCCCAAGGGAATGAGCAGTTCTTC.

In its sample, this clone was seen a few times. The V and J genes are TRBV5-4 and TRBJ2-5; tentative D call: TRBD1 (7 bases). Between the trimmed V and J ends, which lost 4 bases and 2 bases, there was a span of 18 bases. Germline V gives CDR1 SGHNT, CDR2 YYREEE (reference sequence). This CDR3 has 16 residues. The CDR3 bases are TGTGCCAGCAGCCCTCAGGGTGCAGGGGGGCAAGAGACCCAGTACTTC. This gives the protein CASSPQGAGGQETQYF.

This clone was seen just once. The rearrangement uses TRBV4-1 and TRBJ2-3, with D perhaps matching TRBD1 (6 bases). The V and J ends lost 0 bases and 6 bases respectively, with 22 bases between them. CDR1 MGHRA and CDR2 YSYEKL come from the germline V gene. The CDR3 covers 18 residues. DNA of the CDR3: TGCGCCAGCAGCCAAGATAGGCCCTACACTAGAGGGGGTGATACGCAGTATTTT. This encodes CASSQDRPYTRGGDTQYF.

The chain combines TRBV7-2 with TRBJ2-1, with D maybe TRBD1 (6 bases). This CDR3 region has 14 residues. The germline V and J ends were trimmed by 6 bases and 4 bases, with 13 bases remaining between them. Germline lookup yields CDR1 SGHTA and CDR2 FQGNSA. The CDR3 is CASRTRDTYNEQFF. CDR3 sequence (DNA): TGTGCCAGCAGAACTCGGGACACTTACAATGAGCAGTTCTTC. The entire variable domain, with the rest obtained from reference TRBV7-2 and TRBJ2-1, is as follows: GAGVSQSPSNKVTEKGKDVELRCDPISGHTALYWYRQSLGQGLEFLIYFQGNSAPDKSGLPSDRFSAERTGGSVSTLTIQRTQQEDSAVYLCASRTRDTYNEQFFGPGTRLTVL.

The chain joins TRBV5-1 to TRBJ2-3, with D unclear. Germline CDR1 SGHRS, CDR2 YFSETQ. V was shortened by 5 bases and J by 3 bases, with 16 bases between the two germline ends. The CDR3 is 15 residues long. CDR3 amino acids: CASRASTVVTDTQYF. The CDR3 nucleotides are TGCGCCAGCAGGGCTTCGACGGTTGTGACAGATACGCAGTATTTT.

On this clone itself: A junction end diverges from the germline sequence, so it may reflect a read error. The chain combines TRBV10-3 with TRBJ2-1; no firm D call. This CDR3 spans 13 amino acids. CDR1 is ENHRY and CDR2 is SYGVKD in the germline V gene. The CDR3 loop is CAISESQYNEKFF. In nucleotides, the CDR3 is TGTGCCATCAGTGAGAGCCAGTACAATGAGAAGTTCTTC.

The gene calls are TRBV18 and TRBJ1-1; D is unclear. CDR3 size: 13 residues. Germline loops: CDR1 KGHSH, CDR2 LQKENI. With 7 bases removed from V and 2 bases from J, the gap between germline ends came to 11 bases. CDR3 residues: CASLPGLNTEAFF. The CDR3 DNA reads TGTGCCAGCTTACCCGGTCTCAACACTGAAGCTTTCTTT.

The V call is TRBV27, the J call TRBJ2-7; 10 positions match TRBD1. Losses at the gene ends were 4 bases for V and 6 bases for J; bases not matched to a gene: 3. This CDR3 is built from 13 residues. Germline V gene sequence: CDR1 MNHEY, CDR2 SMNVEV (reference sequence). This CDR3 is CASSYGTGVEQYF. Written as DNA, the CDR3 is TGTGCCAGCAGTTACGGGACAGGGGTCGAGCAGTACTTC.

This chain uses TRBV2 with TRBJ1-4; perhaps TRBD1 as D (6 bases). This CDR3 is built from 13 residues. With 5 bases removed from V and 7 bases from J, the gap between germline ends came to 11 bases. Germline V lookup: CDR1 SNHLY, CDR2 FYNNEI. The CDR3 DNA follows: TGTGCCAGCAGTTACAGGGCGGCTGAAAAACTGTTTTTT. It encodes CASSYRAAEKLFF.

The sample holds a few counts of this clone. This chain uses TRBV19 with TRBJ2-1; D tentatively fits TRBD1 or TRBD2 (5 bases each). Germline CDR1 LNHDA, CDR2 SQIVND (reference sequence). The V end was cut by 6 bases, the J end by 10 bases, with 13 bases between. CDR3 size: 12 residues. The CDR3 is CASSRDRGEQFF. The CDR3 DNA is TGTGCCAGTAGCAGAGACCGGGGCGAGCAGTTCTTC.

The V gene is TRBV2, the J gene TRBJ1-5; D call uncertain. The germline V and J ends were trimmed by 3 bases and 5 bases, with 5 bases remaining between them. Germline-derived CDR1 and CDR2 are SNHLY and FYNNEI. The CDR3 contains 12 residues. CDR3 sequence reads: CASSDVHQPQHF. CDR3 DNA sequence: TGTGCCAGCAGTGATGTTCATCAGCCCCAGCATTTT.

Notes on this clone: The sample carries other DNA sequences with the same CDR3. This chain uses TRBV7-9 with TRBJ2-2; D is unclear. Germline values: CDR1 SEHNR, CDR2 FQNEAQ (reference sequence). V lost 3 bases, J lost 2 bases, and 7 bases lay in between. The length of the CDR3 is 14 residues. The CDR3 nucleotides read TGTGCCAGCAGCTTGGGCGGCAACACCGGGGAGCTGTTTTTT. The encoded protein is CASSLGGNTGELFF.

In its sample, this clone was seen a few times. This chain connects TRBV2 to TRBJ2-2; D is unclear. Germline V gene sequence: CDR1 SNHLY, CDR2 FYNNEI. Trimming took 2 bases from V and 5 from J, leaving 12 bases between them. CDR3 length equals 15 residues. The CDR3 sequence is CASSERPWATGELFF. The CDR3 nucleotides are TGTGCCAGCAGTGAACGCCCTTGGGCTACCGGGGAGCTGTTTTTT. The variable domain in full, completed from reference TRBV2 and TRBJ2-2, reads EPEVTQTPSHQVTQMGQEVILRCVPISNHLYFYWYRQILGQKVEFLVSFYNNEISEKSEIFDDQFSVERPDGSNFTLKIRSTKLEDSAMYFCASSERPWATGELFFGEGSRLTVL.

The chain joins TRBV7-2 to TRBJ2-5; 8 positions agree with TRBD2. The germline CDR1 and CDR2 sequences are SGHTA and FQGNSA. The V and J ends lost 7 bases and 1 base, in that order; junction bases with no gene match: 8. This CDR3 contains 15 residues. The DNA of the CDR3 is TGTGCCAGCACCCCTCAAGCGGGAGCCCAAGAGACCCAGTACTTC. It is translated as CASTPQAGAQETQYF. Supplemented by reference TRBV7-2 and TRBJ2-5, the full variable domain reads GAGVSQSPSNKVTEKGKDVELRCDPISGHTALYWYRQSLGQGLEFLIYFQGNSAPDKSGLPSDRFSAERTGGSVSTLTIQRTQQEDSAVYLCASTPQAGAQETQYFGPGTRLLVL.

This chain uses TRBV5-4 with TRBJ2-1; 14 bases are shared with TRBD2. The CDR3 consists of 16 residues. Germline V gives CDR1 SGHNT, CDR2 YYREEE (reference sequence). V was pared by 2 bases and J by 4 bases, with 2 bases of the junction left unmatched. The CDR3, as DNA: TGTGCCAGCAGCTTAGGGACTAGCGGGGGATACAATGAGCAGTTCTTC. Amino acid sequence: CASSLGTSGGYNEQFF.

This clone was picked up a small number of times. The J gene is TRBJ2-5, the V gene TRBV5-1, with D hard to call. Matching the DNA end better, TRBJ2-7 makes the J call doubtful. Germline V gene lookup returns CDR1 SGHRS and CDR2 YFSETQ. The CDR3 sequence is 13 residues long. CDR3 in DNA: TGCGCCAGCAGCGCTGGATCCACCTACGAGCAGTACTTC. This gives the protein CASSAGSTYEQYF.